Listed below are T cell receptor beta chains from one sample, sequenced in a study of CD8 T cells in Susac syndrome. Each CDR3 protein is one row after TCRdb ran MiXCR on the immunoSEQ multiplex PCR reads. The sample records roughly 120,000 distinct CDR3 sequences, 80% to 95% being singletons. Source material: CD8+ T cells from PBMCs. These TCRs come from a human donor with multiple sclerosis. The CDR3 runs from the conserved cysteine through the conserved F or W. The size entry is marked missing in some rows and otherwise reads once, few, many or a size class.

TRBV7-9	NA	TRBJ1-5	CASSGASQGGDQPQHF
TRBV27	NA	TRBJ2-3	CASSLETGGRADTQYF
TRBV24-1	NA	TRBJ2-1	CATSDNIPGQGAYNEQFF
TRBV27	NA	TRBJ2-7	CASGGGVEQYF
TRBV6-1	NA	TRBJ2-7	CASSHRDRAHEQYF
TRBV29-1	NA	TRBJ2-1	CSTKDRGNEQFF
TRBV13	NA	TRBJ2-3	CASSLAGTHLTDTQYF
TRBV12-3/TRBV12-4	NA	TRBJ2-5	CASSNPTGLETQYF
TRBV2	NA	TRBJ2-2	CASSVGANTGELFF
TRBV7-9	NA	TRBJ2-3	CASSSLSGRRTDTQYF
TRBV7-9	NA	TRBJ2-6	CASNERDSGANVLTF
TRBV7-3	NA	TRBJ2-1	CASSLTSGSPWKFF
TRBV7-9	once	TRBJ2-5	CASSPTTGTGVQETQYF
TRBV12-5	NA	TRBJ1-1	CASGLPWGGAFF
TRBV5-1	NA	TRBJ2-1	CASSWTGVQFF
TRBV19	NA	TRBJ2-1	CASSVAGGQFF
TRBV5-1	NA	TRBJ2-2	CASSLADGPAGKTTGELFF